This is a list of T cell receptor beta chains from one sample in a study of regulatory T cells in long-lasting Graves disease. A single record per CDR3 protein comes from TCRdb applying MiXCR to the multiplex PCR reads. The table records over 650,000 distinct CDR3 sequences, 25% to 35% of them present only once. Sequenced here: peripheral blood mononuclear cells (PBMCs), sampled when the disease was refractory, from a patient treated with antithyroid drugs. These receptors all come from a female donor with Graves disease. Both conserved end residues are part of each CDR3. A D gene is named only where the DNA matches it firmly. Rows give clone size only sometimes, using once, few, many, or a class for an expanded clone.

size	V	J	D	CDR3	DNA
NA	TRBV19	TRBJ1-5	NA	CASSTQGTGGFSNQPQHF	TGTGCCAGTAGTACCCAAGGCACAGGAGGGTTTAGCAATCAGCCCCAGCATTTT
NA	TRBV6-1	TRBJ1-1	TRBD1	CASRGTGHRNTEAFF	TGTGCCAGCAGAGGGACAGGACATCGGAACACTGAAGCTTTCTTT
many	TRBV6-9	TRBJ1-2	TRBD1	CASSFQGDGYTF	TGTGCCAGCAGTTTCCAGGGGGATGGCTACACCTTC
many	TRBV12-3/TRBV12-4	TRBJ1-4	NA	CASSLATGFNEKLFF	TGTGCCAGCAGTTTAGCGACAGGATTTAATGAAAAACTGTTTTTT
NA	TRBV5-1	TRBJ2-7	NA	CASSQGANYEQYF	TGCGCCAGCAGCCAAGGTGCCAACTACGAGCAGTACTTC
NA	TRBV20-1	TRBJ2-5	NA	CSARVWGKPETQYF	TGCAGTGCCCGGGTCTGGGGAAAACCAGAGACCCAGTACTTC
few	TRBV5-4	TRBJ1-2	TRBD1	CASSFDRATNYGYTF	TGTGCCAGCAGCTTTGACAGGGCAACTAACTATGGCTACACCTTC
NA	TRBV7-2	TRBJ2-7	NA	CASSLGYGSVDYEQYF	TGTGCCAGCAGCTTAGGTTACGGGTCAGTAGACTACGAGCAGTACTTC
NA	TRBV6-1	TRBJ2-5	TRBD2	CASSPNRLAAETQCF	TGTGCCAGCAGCCCAAACCGACTAGCGGCAGAGACCCAGTGCTTC
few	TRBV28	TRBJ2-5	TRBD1	CASRHTGGETQYF	TGTGCCAGCAGGCATACAGGGGGGGAGACCCAGTACTTC
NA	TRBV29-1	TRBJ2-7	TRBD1	CSVRDRVDEQYF	TGCAGCGTTCGGGACAGGGTCGACGAGCAGTACTTC